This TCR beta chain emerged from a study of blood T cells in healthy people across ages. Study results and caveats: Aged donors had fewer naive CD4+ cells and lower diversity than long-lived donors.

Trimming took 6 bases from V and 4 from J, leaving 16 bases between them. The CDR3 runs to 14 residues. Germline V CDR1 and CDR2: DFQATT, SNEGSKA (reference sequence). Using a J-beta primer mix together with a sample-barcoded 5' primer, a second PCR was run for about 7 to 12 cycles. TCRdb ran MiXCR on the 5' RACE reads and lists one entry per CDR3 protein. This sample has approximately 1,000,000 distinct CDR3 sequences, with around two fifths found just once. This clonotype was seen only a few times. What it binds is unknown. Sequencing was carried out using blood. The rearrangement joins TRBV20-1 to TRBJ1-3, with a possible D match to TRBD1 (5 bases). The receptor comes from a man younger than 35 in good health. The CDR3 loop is CSASFDSVGNTIYF. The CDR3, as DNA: TGCAGTGCCTCGTTCGACAGTGTCGGAAACACCATATATTTT.